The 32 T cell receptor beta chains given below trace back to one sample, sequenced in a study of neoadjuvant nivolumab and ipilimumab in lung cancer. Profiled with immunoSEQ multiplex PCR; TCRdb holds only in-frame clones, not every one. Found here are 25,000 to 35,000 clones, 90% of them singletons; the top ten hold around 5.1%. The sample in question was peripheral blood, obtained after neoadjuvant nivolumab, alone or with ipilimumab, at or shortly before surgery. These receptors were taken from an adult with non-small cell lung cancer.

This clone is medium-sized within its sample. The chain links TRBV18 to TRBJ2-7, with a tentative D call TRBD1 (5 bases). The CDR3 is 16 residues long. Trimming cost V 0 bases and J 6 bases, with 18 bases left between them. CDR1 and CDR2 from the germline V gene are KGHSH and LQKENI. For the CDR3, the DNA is TGTGCCAGCTCACCACCGAGCTCCAGACAGAGTGGCGAGCAGTACTTC. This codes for CASSPPSSRQSGEQYF.

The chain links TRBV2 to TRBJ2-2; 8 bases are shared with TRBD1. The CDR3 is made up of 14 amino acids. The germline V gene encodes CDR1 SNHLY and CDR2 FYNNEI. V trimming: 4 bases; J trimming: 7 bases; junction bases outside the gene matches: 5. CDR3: CASSGDRWNGELFF. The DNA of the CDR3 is TGTGCCAGCAGTGGGGACAGGTGGAACGGGGAGCTGTTTTTT.

The CDR3 spells CASTSPAWGAGGKDTQYF. CDR3 DNA: TGTGCCAGCACTTCCCCTGCCTGGGGAGCGGGGGGGAAGGATACGCAGTATTTT. This sequence joins TRBV25-1 and TRBJ2-3; 10 nucleotides match TRBD2. CDR3 length: 18 residues. Trimming removed 7 bases from V and 6 bases from J; junction bases left unmatched: 19. Germline V CDR1 and CDR2: MGHDK, SYGVNS.

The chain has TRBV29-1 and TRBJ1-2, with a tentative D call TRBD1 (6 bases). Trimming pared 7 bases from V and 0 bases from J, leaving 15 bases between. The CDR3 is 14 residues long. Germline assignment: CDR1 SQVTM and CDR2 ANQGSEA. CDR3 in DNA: TGCAGCGCTGGGGGACAAAACTCTAACTATGGCTACACCTTC. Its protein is CSAGGQNSNYGYTF.

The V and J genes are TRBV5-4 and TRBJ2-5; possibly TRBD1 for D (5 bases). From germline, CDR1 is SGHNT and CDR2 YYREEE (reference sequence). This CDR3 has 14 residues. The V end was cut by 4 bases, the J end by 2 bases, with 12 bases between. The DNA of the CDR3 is TGTGCCAGCAGCACTCCCCAGGGACAAGAGACCCAGTACTTC. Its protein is CASSTPQGQETQYF.

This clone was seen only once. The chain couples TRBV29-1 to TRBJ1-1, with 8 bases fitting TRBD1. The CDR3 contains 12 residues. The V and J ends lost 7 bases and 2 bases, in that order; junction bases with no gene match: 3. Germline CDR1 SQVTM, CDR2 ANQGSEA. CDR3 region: CSADRANTEAFF. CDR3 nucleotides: TGCAGCGCGGACAGGGCTAACACTGAAGCTTTCTTT.

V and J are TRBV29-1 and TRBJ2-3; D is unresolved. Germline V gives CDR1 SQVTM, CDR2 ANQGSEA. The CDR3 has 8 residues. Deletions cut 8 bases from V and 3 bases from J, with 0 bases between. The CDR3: CSTDTQYF. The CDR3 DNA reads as TGCAGCACAGATACGCAGTATTTT.

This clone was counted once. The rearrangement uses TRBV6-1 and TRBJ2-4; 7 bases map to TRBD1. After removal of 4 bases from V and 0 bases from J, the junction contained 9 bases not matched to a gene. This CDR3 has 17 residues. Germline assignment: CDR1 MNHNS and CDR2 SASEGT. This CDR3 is CASSAQTGYEAKNIQYF. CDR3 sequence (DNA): TGTGCCAGCAGTGCCCAGACAGGGTATGAAGCCAAAAACATTCAGTACTTC.

CDR3: CSVGGQGRETQYF. CDR3 DNA sequence: TGCAGCGTCGGAGGACAGGGACGAGAGACCCAGTACTTC. The rearrangement uses TRBV29-1 and TRBJ2-5, with 8 bases matching TRBD1. The CDR3 is made up of 13 amino acids. The germline V gene encodes CDR1 SQVTM and CDR2 ANQGSEA. With V trimmed by 6 bases and J by 4 bases, 7 bases remained unmatched.

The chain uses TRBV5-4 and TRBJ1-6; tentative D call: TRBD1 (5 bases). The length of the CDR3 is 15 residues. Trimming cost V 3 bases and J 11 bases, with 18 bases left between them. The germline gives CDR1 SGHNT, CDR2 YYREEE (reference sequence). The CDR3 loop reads CASSSGDPGGAPLHF. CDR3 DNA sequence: TGTGCCAGCAGCTCCGGGGACCCAGGTGGGGCACCCCTCCACTTT.

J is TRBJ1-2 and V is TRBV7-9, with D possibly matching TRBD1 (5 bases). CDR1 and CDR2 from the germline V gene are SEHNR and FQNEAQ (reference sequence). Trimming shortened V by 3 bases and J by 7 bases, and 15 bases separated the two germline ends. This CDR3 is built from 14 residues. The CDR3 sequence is CASSFDSRTAGYTF. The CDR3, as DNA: TGTGCCAGCAGCTTCGACAGCCGTACCGCTGGCTACACCTTC. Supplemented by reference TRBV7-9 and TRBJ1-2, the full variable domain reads DTGVSQNPRHKITKRGQNVTFRCDPISEHNRLYWYRQTLGQGPEFLTYFQNEAQLEKSRLLSDRFSAERPKGSFSTLEIQRTEQGDSAMYLCASSFDSRTAGYTFGSGTRLTVV.

The CDR3 here is CASRTTRGPNNQPQHF. The CDR3 coding sequence is TGTGCCAGCAGAACGACACGCGGCCCGAACAATCAGCCCCAGCATTTT. The chain combines TRBV27 with TRBJ1-5, with D unresolved. CDR1 MNHEY and CDR2 SMNVEV come from the germline V gene (reference sequence). This CDR3 is 16 amino acids long. V was clipped by 6 bases and J by 3 bases, with 18 bases between them.

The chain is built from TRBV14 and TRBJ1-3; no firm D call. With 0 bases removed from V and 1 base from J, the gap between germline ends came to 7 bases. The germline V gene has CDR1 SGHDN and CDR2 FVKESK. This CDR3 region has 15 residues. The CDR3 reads CASSQDDRSGNTIYF. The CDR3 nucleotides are TGTGCCAGCAGCCAAGATGACCGATCTGGAAACACCATATATTTT.

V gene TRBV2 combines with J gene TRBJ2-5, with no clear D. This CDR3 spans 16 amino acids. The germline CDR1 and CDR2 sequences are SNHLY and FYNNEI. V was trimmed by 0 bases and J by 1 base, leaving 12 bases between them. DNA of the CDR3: TGTGCCAGCAGTGAAGCGCTTAGAAGTTCCCAAGAGACCCAGTACTTC. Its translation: CASSEALRSSQETQYF.

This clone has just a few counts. In DNA, the CDR3 is TGTGCTAGTGCCCGGGGGGGGAAGAACACCGGGGAGCTGTTTTTT. Encoded protein: CASARGGKNTGELFF. V is TRBV12-5 and J is TRBJ2-2; 8 nucleotides agree with TRBD2. Germline-derived CDR1 and CDR2 are LGHNT and FRNRAP. The CDR3 covers 15 residues. J gave up 1 base and V 7 bases, and 5 bases lay outside the gene matches.

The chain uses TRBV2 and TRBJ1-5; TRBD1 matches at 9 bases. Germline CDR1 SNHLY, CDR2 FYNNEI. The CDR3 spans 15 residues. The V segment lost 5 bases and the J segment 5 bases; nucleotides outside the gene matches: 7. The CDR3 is CASSLQGQGYQPQHF. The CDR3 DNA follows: TGTGCCAGCAGTCTCCAGGGACAGGGTTATCAGCCCCAGCATTTT.

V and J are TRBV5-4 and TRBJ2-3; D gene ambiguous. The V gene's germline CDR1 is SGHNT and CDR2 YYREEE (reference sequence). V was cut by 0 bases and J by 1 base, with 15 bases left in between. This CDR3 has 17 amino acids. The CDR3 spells CASSLELRSYGTDTQYF. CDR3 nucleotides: TGTGCCAGCAGCTTGGAGCTCCGGTCTTATGGCACAGATACGCAGTATTTT.

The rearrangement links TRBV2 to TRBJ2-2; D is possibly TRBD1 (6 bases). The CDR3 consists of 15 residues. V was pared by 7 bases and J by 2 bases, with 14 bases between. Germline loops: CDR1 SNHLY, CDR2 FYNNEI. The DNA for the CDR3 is TGTGCCAGCAATCCGGACAGCTATAACACCGGGGAGCTGTTTTTT. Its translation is CASNPDSYNTGELFF.

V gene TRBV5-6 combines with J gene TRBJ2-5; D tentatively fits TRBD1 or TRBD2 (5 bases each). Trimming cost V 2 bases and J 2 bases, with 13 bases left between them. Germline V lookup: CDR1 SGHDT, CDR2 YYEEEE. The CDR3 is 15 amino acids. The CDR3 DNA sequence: TGTGCCAGCAGCTTTGCAGGGTGGGGGCAAGAGACCCAGTACTTC. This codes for CASSFAGWGQETQYF.

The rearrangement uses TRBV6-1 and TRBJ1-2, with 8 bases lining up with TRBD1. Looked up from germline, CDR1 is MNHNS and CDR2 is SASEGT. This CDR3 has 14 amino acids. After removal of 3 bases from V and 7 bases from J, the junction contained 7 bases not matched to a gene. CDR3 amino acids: CASSDQDRVRGYTF. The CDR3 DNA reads TGTGCCAGCAGTGACCAGGACAGGGTGCGTGGCTACACCTTC.

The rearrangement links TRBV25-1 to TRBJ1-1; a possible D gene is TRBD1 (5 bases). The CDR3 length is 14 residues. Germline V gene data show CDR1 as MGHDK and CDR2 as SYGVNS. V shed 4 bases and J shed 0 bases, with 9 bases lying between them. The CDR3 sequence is CASSGGPMNTEAFF. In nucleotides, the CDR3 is TGTGCCAGCAGTGGGGGCCCCATGAACACTGAAGCTTTCTTT.

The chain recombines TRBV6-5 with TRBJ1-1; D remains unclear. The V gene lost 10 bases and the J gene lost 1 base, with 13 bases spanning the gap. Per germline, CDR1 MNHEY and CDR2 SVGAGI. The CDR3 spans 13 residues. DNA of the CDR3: TGTGCCACTTTCCGAGGGAAGAACACTGAAGCTTTCTTT. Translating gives CATFRGKNTEAFF.

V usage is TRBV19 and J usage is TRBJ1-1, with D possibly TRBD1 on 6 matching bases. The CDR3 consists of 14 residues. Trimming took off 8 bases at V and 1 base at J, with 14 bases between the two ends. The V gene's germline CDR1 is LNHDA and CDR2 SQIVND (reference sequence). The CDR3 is CASAQGFGNTEAFF. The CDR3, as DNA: TGTGCCAGTGCGCAGGGGTTCGGGAACACTGAAGCTTTCTTT.

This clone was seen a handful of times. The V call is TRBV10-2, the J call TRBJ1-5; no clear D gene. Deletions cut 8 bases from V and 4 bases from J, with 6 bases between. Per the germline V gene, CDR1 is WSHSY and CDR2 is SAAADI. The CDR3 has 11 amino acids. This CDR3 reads CASGENQPQHF. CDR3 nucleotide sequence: TGCGCCAGCGGGGAGAATCAGCCCCAGCATTTT.

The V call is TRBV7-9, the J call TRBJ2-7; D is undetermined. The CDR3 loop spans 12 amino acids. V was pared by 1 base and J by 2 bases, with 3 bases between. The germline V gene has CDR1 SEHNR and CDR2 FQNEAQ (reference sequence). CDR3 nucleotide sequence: TGTGCCAGCAGCTTAGACCCCTACGAGCAGTACTTC. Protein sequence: CASSLDPYEQYF.

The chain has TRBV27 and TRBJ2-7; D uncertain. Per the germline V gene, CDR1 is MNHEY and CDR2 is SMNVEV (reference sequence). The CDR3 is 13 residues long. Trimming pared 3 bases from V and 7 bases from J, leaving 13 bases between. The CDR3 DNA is TGTGCCAGCAGTTTGGCCCTCTCTCGGGAGCAGTACTTC. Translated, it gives CASSLALSREQYF.

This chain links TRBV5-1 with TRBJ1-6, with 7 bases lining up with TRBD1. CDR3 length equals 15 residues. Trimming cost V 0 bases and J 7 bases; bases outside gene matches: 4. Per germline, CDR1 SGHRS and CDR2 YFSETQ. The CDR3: CASSLADRDNSPLHF. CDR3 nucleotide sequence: TGCGCCAGCAGCTTGGCCGACAGGGACAATTCACCCCTCCACTTT.

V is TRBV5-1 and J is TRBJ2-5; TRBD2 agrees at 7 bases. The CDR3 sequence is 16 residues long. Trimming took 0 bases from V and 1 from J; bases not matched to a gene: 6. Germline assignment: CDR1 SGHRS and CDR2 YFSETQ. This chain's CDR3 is CASSLGVAGTQETQYF. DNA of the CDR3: TGCGCCAGCAGCTTGGGGGTAGCGGGTACCCAAGAGACCCAGTACTTC.

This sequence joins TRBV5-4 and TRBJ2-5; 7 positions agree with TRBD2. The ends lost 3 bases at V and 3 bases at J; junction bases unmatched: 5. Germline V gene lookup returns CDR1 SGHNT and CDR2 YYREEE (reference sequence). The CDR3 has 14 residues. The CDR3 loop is CASSSRLAEETQYF. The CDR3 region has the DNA TGTGCCAGCAGCTCTAGACTAGCCGAAGAGACCCAGTACTTC.

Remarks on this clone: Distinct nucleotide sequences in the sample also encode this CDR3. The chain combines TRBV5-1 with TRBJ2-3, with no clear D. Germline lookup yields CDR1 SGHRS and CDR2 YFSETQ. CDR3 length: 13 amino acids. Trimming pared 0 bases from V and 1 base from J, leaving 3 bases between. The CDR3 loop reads CASSLAGTDTQYF. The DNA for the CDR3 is TGCGCCAGCAGCTTGGCGGGCACAGATACGCAGTATTTT.

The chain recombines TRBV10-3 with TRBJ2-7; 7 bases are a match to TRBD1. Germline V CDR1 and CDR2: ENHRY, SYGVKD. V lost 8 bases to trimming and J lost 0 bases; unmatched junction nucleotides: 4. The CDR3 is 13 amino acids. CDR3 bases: TGTGCCATCGGGGACAGTATCTCCTACGAGCAGTACTTC. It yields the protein CAIGDSISYEQYF.

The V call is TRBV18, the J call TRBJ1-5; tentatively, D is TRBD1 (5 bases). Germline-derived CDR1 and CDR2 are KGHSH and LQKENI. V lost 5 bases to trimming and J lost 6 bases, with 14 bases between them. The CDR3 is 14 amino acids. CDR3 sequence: CASSGGGITQPQHF. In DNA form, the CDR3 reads TGTGCCAGCTCAGGGGGGGGGATCACTCAGCCCCAGCATTTT.